These 29 T cell receptor beta chains were sequenced from one sample in a study of T cells expressing NK-cell markers. TCRdb re-called the 5' RACE reads and shows each CDR3 protein once, DNA omitted. The sample totals about 460,000 distinct CDR3 sequences. Sequencing used blood T cells: a sorted CD56 or NKG2C T cell subset, CD4+ or CD8+ T cells, or bulk PBMC T cells (not recorded which). These receptors were obtained from a woman aged 45-59 years in good health.

The chain employs TRBV3-1 and TRBJ2-2. Germline CDR1 LGHDT, CDR2 YNNKEL (reference sequence). The CDR3 runs to 14 residues. CDR3 protein: CASSQDFVAGELFF.

V is TRBV7-6 and J is TRBJ2-1; TCRdb outputs TRBD1, but without DNA this stays unchecked. The CDR3 runs to 16 residues. Germline CDR1 is SGHVS and CDR2 is FNYEAQ. The CDR3 loop is CASRNRPDRGYNEQFF.

This sequence joins TRBV16 and TRBJ1-2. Per the germline V gene, CDR1 is KGHSY and CDR2 is FQNENV. The CDR3 covers 14 residues. The CDR3 loop reads CASSQLTANYGYTF.

This sequence joins TRBV29-1 and TRBJ1-1. This CDR3 is built from 14 residues. Looked up from germline, CDR1 is SQVTM and CDR2 is ANQGSEA. The CDR3: CSVVGIRMNTEAFF.

The V call is TRBV20-1, the J call TRBJ2-5; TCRdb indicates TRBD2, and absent DNA this call remains unverified. Germline CDR1 and CDR2: DFQATT and SNEGSKA (reference sequence). CDR3 length: 14 amino acids. The CDR3 sequence is CSAEGAGVEETQYF.

CDR3 region: CASSYVGDPVDTQYF. The rearrangement joins TRBV6-5 to TRBJ2-3; TCRdb indicates TRBD1, and absent DNA this call remains unverified. This CDR3 contains 15 residues. Germline V gene sequence: CDR1 MNHEY, CDR2 SVGAGI.

V gene TRBV14 combines with J gene TRBJ2-7. Germline V gives CDR1 SGHDN, CDR2 FVKESK. This CDR3 has 12 residues. CDR3 protein: CASSQDWGEQYF.

The rearrangement links TRBV29-1 to TRBJ2-1. CDR3 length: 11 residues. In germline, CDR1 is SQVTM, CDR2 ANQGSEA. CDR3 residues: CSVEGFGEQFF.

The chain employs TRBV5-8 and TRBJ2-1. The CDR3 is made up of 15 amino acids. Germline assignment: CDR1 SGHTS and CDR2 YDEGEE. The CDR3 spells CASSLVQGTYNEQFF.

This sequence joins TRBV4-1 and TRBJ2-3; there is no DNA to check the TCRdb D call of TRBD2. This CDR3 spans 16 amino acids. The germline V gene encodes CDR1 MGHRA and CDR2 YSYEKL. This chain's CDR3 is CASSQDSGRSSDTQYF.

The chain combines TRBV12-3 or TRBV12-4 with TRBJ1-5. CDR3 size: 13 residues. CDR3: CASSLVVGQPQHF.

The rearrangement joins TRBV27 to TRBJ2-3; the D gene TCRdb calls, TRBD2, cannot be checked with no DNA. The CDR3 contains 15 residues. The germline V gene has CDR1 MNHEY and CDR2 SMNVEV (reference sequence). The CDR3 reads CASRVEAPRADTQYF.

The chain is built from TRBV12-3 or TRBV12-4 and TRBJ2-2; TCRdb's D gene call, TRBD2, goes unchecked for lack of DNA. The CDR3 is 15 residues long. The CDR3 spells CASSLASGRTGELFF.

This chain uses TRBV7-9 with TRBJ2-1; TCRdb designates TRBD1, a call that cannot be tested without DNA. The germline gives CDR1 SEHNR, CDR2 FQNEAQ (reference sequence). CDR3 length: 16 residues. CDR3 in amino acids: CASSSQGAQSINEQFF. Using reference TRBV7-9 and TRBJ2-1 for the parts outside the CDR3, the full variable domain is DTGVSQNPRHKITKRGQNVTFRCDPISEHNRLYWYRQTLGQGPEFLTYFQNEAQLEKSRLLSDRFSAERPKGSFSTLEIQRTEQGDSAMYLCASSSQGAQSINEQFFGPGTRLTVL.

This chain uses TRBV12-3 or TRBV12-4 with TRBJ1-3. The CDR3 contains 12 residues. The CDR3 region is CASSSSRNTIYF.

J is TRBJ1-4 and V is TRBV5-4; the TRBD1 assignment by TCRdb is unverifiable without DNA. In germline, CDR1 is SGHNT, CDR2 YYREEE (reference sequence). CDR3 length: 13 residues. This chain's CDR3 is CASKRQFNEKLFF.

This sequence joins TRBV24-1 and TRBJ2-7; TCRdb's D call, TRBD1, is unchecked because there is no DNA. From germline, CDR1 is KGHDR and CDR2 SFDVKD. There are 13 residues in the CDR3. The CDR3 loop reads CATSQGAAYEQYF.

The chain is built from TRBV12-3 or TRBV12-4 and TRBJ2-5; TCRdb indicates TRBD1, and absent DNA this call remains unverified. CDR3 length equals 19 residues. CDR3 residues: CASSSPGQGRMRPQETQYF.

The CDR3 reads CASSFWGNGANIQYF. V gene TRBV12-3 or TRBV12-4 combines with J gene TRBJ2-4. CDR3 length: 15 residues.

This chain links TRBV7-8 with TRBJ1-4; as DNA is missing, the TRBD1 call by TCRdb cannot be tested. CDR3 length: 13 residues. Germline-derived CDR1 and CDR2 are SGHVS and FQNEAQ. This chain's CDR3 is CASSPLHKGKLFF.

The V and J genes are TRBV30 and TRBJ2-7. Germline V gene sequence: CDR1 GTSNPN, CDR2 SVGIG (reference sequence). The CDR3 consists of 13 residues. The CDR3 sequence: CAWRGKVTYEQYF.

V usage is TRBV7-2 and J usage is TRBJ2-1. The CDR3 runs 11 residues. CDR1 and CDR2 (germline): SGHTA, FQGNSA. CDR3: CASSLTEKQFF.

The V call is TRBV3-1, the J call TRBJ2-7; TCRdb's D call of TRBD2 is untestable without DNA. The CDR3 consists of 16 residues. Looked up from germline, CDR1 is LGHDT and CDR2 is YNNKEL (reference sequence). The CDR3 reads CASSQGVLADSYEQYF.

The rearrangement uses TRBV19 and TRBJ2-5; the TCRdb D gene call, TRBD2, has no DNA to confirm it. The CDR3 contains 18 residues. Germline V CDR1 and CDR2: LNHDA, SQIVND (reference sequence). The CDR3 sequence: CASSMGRTSGRVVETQYF.

The chain employs TRBV12-3 or TRBV12-4 and TRBJ2-3; the D call from TCRdb, TRBD1, cannot be confirmed without DNA. The CDR3 consists of 17 residues. The CDR3 is CASSLGRQYSSTDTQYF.

The rearrangement uses TRBV18 and TRBJ1-6; TCRdb lists TRBD1, though no DNA is available to test this call. The CDR3 is made up of 14 amino acids. The germline gives CDR1 KGHSH, CDR2 LQKENI. The CDR3 spells CASSPDRLNSPLHF.

CDR3 amino acids: CASGSGSEAFF. The gene calls are TRBV7-6 and TRBJ1-1; TCRdb returns TRBD1, unconfirmable since there is no DNA. This CDR3 has 11 residues. CDR1 and CDR2 (germline): SGHVS, FNYEAQ.

V gene TRBV4-1 combines with J gene TRBJ1-5; the TCRdb call, TRBD1, lacks DNA for checking. From germline, CDR1 is MGHRA and CDR2 YSYEKL. The CDR3 totals 15 residues. The CDR3 sequence: CASSQVDRVGQPQHF.

The V gene is TRBV19, the J gene TRBJ2-1; TCRdb proposes TRBD2, but this gene call is untestable without DNA. This CDR3 has 16 residues. Germline loops: CDR1 LNHDA, CDR2 SQIVND (reference sequence). CDR3 loop: CASSIAGLAGGNEQFF.